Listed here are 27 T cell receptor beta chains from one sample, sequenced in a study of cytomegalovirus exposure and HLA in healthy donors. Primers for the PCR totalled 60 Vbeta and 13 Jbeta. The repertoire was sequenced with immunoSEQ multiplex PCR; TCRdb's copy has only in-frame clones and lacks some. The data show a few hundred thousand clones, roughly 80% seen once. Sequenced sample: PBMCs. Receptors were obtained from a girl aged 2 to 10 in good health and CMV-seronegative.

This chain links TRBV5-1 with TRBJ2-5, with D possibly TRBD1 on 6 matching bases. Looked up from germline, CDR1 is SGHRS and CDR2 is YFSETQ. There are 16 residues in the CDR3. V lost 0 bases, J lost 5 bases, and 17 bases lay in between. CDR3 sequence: CASSLGSRGQGETQYF. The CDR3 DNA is TGCGCCAGCAGCTTGGGAAGCAGGGGTCAGGGGGAGACCCAGTACTTC. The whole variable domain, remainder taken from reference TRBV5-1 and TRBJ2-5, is KAGVTQTPRYLIKTRGQQVTLSCSPISGHRSVSWYQQTPGQGLQFLFEYFSETQRNKGNFPGRFSGRQFSNSRSEMNVSTLELGDSALYLCASSLGSRGQGETQYFGPGTRLLVL.

Written as DNA, the CDR3 is TGTGCAAGTCGCTTAGAAACTAGCGGGATCGTCGGGGAGCTGTTTTTT. This gives the protein CASRLETSGIVGELFF. The chain uses TRBV12-2 and TRBJ2-2; the table names TRBD2, a call not compared with the DNA. TRBV12-2 is assigned pseudogene status. The CDR3 length is 16 residues.

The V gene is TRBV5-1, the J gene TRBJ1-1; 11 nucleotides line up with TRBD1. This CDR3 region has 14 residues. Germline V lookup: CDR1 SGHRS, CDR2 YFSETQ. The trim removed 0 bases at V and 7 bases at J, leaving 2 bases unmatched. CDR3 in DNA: TGCGCCAGCAGCTTGGGAGGGACAGGGGGTGAAGCTTTCTTT. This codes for CASSLGGTGGEAFF. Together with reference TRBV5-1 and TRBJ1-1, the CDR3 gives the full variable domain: KAGVTQTPRYLIKTRGQQVTLSCSPISGHRSVSWYQQTPGQGLQFLFEYFSETQRNKGNFPGRFSGRQFSNSRSEMNVSTLELGDSALYLCASSLGGTGGEAFFGQGTRLTVV.

DNA of the CDR3: TGTGCCAGCAGCGGTCGACTAGCGGGAGGGCCTGAGCAGTTCTTC. Amino acids: CASSGRLAGGPEQFF. The chain joins TRBV9 to TRBJ2-1, with 14 bases matching TRBD2. Losses at the gene ends were 3 bases for V and 9 bases for J; bases not matched to a gene: 5. Per the germline V gene, CDR1 is SGDLS and CDR2 is YYNGEE. The CDR3 runs 15 residues. Variable domain in full (rest from reference TRBV9 and TRBJ2-1): DSGVTQTPKHLITATGQRVTLRCSPRSGDLSVYWYQQSLDQGLQFLIQYYNGEERAKGNILERFSAQQFPDLHSELNLSSLELGDSALYFCASSGRLAGGPEQFFGPGTRLTVL.

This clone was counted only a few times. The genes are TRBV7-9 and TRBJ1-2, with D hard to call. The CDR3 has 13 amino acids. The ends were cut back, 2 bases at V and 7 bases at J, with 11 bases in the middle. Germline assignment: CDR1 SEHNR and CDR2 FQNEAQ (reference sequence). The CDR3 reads CASSLTQEGGYTF. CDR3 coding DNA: TGTGCCAGCAGCTTAACCCAGGAAGGTGGCTACACCTTC.

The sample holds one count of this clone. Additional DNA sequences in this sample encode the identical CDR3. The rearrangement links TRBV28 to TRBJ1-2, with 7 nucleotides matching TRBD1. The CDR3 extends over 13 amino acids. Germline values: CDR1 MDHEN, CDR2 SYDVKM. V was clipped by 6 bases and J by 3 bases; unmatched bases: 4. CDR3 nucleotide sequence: TGTGCCAGCAGCCTCGGGACAGACTATGGCTACACCTTC. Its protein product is CASSLGTDYGYTF.

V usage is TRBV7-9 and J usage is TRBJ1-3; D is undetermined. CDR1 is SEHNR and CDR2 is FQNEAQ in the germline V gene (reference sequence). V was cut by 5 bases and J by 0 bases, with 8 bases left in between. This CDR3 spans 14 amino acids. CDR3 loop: CASSLTSSGNTIYF. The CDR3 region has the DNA TGTGCCAGCAGCCTTACTAGCTCTGGAAACACCATATATTTT.

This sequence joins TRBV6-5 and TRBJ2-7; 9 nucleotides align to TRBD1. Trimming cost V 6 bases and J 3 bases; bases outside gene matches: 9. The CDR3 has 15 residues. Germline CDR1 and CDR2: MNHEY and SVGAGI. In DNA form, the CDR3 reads TGTGCCAGCAGAAACACCGGGACAGGGTTCTACGAGCAGTACTTC. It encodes CASRNTGTGFYEQYF.

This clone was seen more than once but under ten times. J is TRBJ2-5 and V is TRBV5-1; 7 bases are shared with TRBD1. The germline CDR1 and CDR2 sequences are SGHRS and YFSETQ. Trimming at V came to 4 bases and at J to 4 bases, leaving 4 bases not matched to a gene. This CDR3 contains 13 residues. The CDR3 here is CASSLRQGETQYF. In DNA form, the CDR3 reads TGCGCCAGCAGCCTAAGACAGGGAGAGACCCAGTACTTC.

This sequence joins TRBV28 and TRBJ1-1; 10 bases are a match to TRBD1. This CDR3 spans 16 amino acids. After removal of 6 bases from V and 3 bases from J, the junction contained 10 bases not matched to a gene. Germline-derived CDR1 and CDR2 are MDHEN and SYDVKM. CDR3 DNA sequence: TGTGCCAGCAGCCTCCGGGACAGGGGCCTGCACACTGAAGCTTTCTTT. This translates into CASSLRDRGLHTEAFF. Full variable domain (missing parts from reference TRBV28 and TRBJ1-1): DVKVTQSSRYLVKRTGEKVFLECVQDMDHENMFWYRQDPGLGLRLIYFSYDVKMKEKGDIPEGYSVSREKKERFSLILESASTNQTSMYLCASSLRDRGLHTEAFFGQGTRLTVV.

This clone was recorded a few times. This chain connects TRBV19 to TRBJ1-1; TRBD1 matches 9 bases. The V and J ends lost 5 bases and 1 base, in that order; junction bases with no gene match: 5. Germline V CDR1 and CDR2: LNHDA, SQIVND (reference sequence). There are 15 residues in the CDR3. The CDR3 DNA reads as TGTGCCAGTAGTTTTCAGACAGGGGGGAACACTGAAGCTTTCTTT. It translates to CASSFQTGGNTEAFF. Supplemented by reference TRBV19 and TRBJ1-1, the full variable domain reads DGGITQSPKYLFRKEGQNVTLSCEQNLNHDAMYWYRQDPGQGLRLIYYSQIVNDFQKGDIAEGYSVSREKKESFPLTVTSAQKNPTAFYLCASSFQTGGNTEAFFGQGTRLTVV.

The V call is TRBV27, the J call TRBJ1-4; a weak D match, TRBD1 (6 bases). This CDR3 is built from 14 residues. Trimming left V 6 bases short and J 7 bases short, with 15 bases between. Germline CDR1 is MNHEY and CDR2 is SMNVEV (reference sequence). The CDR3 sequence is CASSPPGHREKLFF. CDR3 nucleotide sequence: TGTGCCAGCAGCCCCCCGGGACACCGTGAAAAACTGTTTTTT.

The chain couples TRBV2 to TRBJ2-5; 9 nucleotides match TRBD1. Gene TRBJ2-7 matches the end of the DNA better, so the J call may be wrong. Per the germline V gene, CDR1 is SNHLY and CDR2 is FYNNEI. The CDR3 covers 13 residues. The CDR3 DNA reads TGTGCCAGCTTCCGGGACAGGGCCTACGAGCAGTACTTC. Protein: CASFRDRAYEQYF.

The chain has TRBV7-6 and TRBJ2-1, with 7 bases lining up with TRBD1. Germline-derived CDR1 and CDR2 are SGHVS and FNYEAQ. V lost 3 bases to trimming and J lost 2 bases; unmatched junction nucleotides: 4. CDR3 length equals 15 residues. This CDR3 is CASSLNRGTYNEQFF. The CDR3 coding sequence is TGTGCCAGCAGCTTGAACAGGGGAACCTACAATGAGCAGTTCTTC.

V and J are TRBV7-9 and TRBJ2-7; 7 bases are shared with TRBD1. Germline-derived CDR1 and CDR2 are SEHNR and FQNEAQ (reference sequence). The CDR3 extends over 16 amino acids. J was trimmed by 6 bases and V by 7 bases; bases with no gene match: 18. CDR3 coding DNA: TGTGCCAGCACCACGACCTCCCGAGACAGGGAAGGCGAGCAGTACTTC. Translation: CASTTTSRDREGEQYF.

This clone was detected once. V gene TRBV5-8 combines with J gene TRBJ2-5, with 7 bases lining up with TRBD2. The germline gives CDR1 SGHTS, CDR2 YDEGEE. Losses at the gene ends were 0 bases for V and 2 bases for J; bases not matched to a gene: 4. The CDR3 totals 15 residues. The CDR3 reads CASSLGLAGQETQYF. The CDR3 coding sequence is TGTGCCAGCAGCTTGGGGTTAGCGGGTCAAGAGACCCAGTACTTC. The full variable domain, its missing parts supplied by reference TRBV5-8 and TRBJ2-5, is EAGVTQSPTHLIKTRGQQATLRCSPISGHTSVYWYQQALGLGLQFLLWYDEGEERNRGNFPPRFSGRQFPNYSSELNVNALELEDSALYLCASSLGLAGQETQYFGPGTRLLVL.

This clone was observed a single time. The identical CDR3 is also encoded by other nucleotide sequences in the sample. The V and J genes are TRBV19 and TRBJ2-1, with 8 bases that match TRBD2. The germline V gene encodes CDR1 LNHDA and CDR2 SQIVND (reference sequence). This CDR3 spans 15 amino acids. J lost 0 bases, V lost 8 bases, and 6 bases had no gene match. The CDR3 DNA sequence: TGTGCCAGTTCAATAAGCGGGAGCTCCTACAATGAGCAGTTCTTC. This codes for CASSISGSSYNEQFF.

CDR3 in DNA: TGTGCCAGCAGCTTGTGGCCCTACAATGAGCAGTTCTTC. The encoded protein is CASSLWPYNEQFF. V usage is TRBV5-6 and J usage is TRBJ2-1, with no clear D. CDR3 length equals 13 residues. The V gene lost 1 base and the J gene lost 2 bases, with 4 bases spanning the gap. CDR1 is SGHDT, CDR2 YYEEEE, per germline. Full variable domain (outside the CDR3, taken from reference TRBV5-6 and TRBJ2-1): DAGVTQSPTHLIKTRGQQVTLRCSPKSGHDTVSWYQQALGQGPQFIFQYYEEEERQRGNFPDRFSGHQFPNYSSELNVNALLLGDSALYLCASSLWPYNEQFFGPGTRLTVL.

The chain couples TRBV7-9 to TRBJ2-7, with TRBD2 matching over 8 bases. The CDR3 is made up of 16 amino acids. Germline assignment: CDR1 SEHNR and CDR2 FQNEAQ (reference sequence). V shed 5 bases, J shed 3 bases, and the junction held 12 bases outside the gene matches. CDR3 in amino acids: CASSPTSGGPYYEQYF. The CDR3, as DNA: TGTGCCAGCAGCCCCACTTCGGGGGGGCCGTACTACGAGCAGTACTTC.

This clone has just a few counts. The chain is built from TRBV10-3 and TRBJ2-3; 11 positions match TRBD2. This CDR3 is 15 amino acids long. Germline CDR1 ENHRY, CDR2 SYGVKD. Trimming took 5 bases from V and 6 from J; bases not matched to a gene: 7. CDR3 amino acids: CAISLAGGGYDTQYF. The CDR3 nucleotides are TGTGCCATCAGTTTAGCGGGAGGGGGGTATGATACGCAGTATTTT.

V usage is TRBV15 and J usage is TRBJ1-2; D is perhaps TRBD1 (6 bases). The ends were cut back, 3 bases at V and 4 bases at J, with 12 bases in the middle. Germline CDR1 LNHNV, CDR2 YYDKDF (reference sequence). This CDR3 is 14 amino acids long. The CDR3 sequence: CATSRATGSYGYTF. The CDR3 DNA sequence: TGTGCCACCAGCAGGGCAACAGGGTCCTATGGCTACACCTTC.

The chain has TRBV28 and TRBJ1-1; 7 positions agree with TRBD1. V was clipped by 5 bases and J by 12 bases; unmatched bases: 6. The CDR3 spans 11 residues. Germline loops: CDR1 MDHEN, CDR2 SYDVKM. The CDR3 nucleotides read TGTGCCAGCAGTGACAGGGTACCTCCTTTCTTT. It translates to CASSDRVPPFF.

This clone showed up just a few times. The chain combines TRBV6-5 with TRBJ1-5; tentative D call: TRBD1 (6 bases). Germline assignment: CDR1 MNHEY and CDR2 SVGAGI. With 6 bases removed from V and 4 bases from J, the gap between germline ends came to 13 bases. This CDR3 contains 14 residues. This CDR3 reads CASRPTQGNQPQHF. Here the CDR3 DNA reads TGTGCCAGCAGGCCTACCCAGGGGAATCAGCCCCAGCATTTT.

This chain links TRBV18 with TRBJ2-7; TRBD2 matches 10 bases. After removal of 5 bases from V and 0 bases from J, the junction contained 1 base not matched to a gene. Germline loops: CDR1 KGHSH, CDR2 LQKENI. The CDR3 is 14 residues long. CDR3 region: CASSSSGGSYEQYF. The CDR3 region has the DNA TGTGCCAGCTCATCTAGCGGGGGCTCCTACGAGCAGTACTTC.

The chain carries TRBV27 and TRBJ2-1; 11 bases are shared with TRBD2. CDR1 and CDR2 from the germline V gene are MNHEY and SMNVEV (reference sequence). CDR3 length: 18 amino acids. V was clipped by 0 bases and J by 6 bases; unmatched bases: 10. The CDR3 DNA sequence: TGTGCCAGCAGTTTATCGCAGGCTAGCGGGAGGCCGGGCAATGAGCAGTTCTTC. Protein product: CASSLSQASGRPGNEQFF.

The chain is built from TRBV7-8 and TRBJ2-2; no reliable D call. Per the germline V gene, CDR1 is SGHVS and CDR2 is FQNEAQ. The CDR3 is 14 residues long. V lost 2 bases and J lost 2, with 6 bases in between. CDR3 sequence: CASSLPRNTGELFF. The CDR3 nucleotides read TGTGCCAGCAGCTTACCCAGAAACACCGGGGAGCTGTTTTTT. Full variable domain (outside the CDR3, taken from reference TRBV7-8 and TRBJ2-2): GAGVSQSPRYKVAKRGQDVALRCDPISGHVSLFWYQQALGQGPEFLTYFQNEAQLDKSGLPSDRFFAERPEGSVSTLKIQRTQQEDSAVYLCASSLPRNTGELFFGEGSRLTVL.

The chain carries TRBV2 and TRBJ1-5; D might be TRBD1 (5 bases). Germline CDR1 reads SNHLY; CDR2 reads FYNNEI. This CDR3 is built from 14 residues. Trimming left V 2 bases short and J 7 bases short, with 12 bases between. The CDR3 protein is CASSELRGDQPQHF. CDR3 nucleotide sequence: TGTGCCAGCAGTGAACTAAGGGGTGACCAGCCCCAGCATTTT.